This T cell receptor beta chain originates from a study of control samples from healthy donors and cancer patients. The V gene lost 3 bases and the J gene lost 2 bases, with 6 bases spanning the gap. Germline CDR1 reads SGHDT; CDR2 reads YYEEEE. The CDR3 has 12 residues. Only in-frame clones appear in the TCRdb table, and some are missing; sequencing was by immunoSEQ multiplex PCR. The sample consists of about 230,000 clones, over 70% of them appearing once. The sequence was collected from a woman aged 60 to 75 with lung cancer. This chain uses TRBV5-6 with TRBJ2-7; D not certain. The specimen was PBMCs. The CDR3 DNA reads TGTGCCAGCAGCTCCCGCCCCTACGAGCAGTACTTC. It is translated as CASSSRPYEQYF. Full variable domain (remainder filled in from reference TRBV5-6 and TRBJ2-7): DAGVTQSPTHLIKTRGQQVTLRCSPKSGHDTVSWYQQALGQGPQFIFQYYEEEERQRGNFPDRFSGHQFPNYSSELNVNALLLGDSALYLCASSSRPYEQYFGPGTRLTVT.